The 30 T cell receptor beta chains below come from one sample, sequenced in a study of control samples from healthy donors and cancer patients. Here immunoSEQ multiplex PCR was the method, and the copy in TCRdb shows in-frame clones only, minus some. The sample includes around 200,000 clones, over 90% of them seen just once. Sequencing used blood. The receptor set was obtained from a man aged 45-60 years in good health.

The chain links TRBV10-3 to TRBJ1-2, with a possible D match to TRBD1 (6 bases). The CDR3 is 16 amino acids. The germline CDR1 and CDR2 sequences are ENHRY and SYGVKD. The V gene lost 0 bases and the J gene lost 0 bases, with 11 bases spanning the gap. The CDR3 region is CAISESGTGSNYGYTF. The DNA of the CDR3 is TGTGCCATCAGTGAGTCGGGTACAGGGTCTAACTATGGCTACACCTTC.

The CDR3 loop reads CASSMDRGASGANVLTF. The CDR3 nucleotides are TGTGCCAGTAGTATGGACAGGGGAGCCTCTGGGGCCAACGTCCTGACTTTC. The chain recombines TRBV19 with TRBJ2-6, with 9 bases lining up with TRBD1. The CDR3 totals 17 residues. Trimming took 3 bases from V and 0 from J; bases not matched to a gene: 3. The germline V gene encodes CDR1 LNHDA and CDR2 SQIVND (reference sequence).

J is TRBJ2-3 and V is TRBV7-3; D could derive from TRBD1 or TRBD2 (5 bases each). The CDR3 has 15 amino acids. Trimming pared 3 bases from V and 3 bases from J, leaving 13 bases between. Germline loops: CDR1 SGHTA, CDR2 FQGTGA. Here the CDR3 reads CASSFRGVRTDTQYF. CDR3 coding DNA: TGTGCCAGCAGCTTCCGAGGGGTTAGGACAGATACGCAGTATTTT.

The chain is built from TRBV6-5 and TRBJ1-1, with D possibly being TRBD1 (6 bases). Germline CDR1 MNHEY, CDR2 SVGAGI. The V end was cut by 4 bases, the J end by 5 bases, with 11 bases between. This CDR3 spans 13 amino acids. The CDR3 loop reads CASSLGGETEAFF. The DNA of the CDR3 is TGTGCCAGCAGTTTAGGGGGGGAAACTGAAGCTTTCTTT.

This rearrangement joins TRBV15 to TRBJ1-1; no firm D call. Trimming removed 1 base from V and 6 bases from J, with 6 bases in between. The CDR3 spans 12 residues. The germline CDR1 and CDR2 sequences are LNHNV and YYDKDF (reference sequence). CDR3 sequence reads: CATSRGRPEAFF. CDR3 bases: TGTGCCACCAGCAGAGGGAGACCTGAAGCTTTCTTT.

The chain combines TRBV6-1 with TRBJ2-7; D gene ambiguous. CDR3 length: 13 amino acids. V gave up 3 bases and J gave up 1 base, with 7 bases separating them. The germline gives CDR1 MNHNS, CDR2 SASEGT. The CDR3 sequence is CASSETRSYEQYF. The DNA of the CDR3 is TGTGCCAGCAGTGAGACTCGATCCTACGAGCAGTACTTC.

The rearrangement links TRBV7-2 to TRBJ2-3, with TRBD2 identical over 11 bases. The CDR3 is 15 residues long. Unmatched junction bases numbered 7, after V lost 1 base and J lost 10 bases. The germline V gene has CDR1 SGHTA and CDR2 FQGNSA. The CDR3 is CASSLVLAGGVSQYF. The DNA for the CDR3 is TGTGCCAGCAGCTTAGTGTTAGCGGGGGGGGTCTCGCAGTATTTT.

The chain recombines TRBV5-4 with TRBJ1-5; tentatively, D is TRBD1 (5 bases). CDR3 size: 18 residues. Trimming took 3 bases from V and 0 from J, leaving 19 bases between them. Germline-derived CDR1 and CDR2 are SGHNT and YYREEE (reference sequence). The CDR3 DNA reads as TGTGCCAGCAGCTCGTCCGGGACCCGGGCATATAGCAATCAGCCCCAGCATTTT. Translation: CASSSSGTRAYSNQPQHF. The full variable domain, in which reference TRBV5-4 and TRBJ1-5 provide the parts outside the CDR3, is ETGVTQSPTHLIKTRGQQVTLRCSSQSGHNTVSWYQQALGQGPQFIFQYYREEENGRGNFPPRFSGLQFPNYSSELNVNALELDDSALYLCASSSSGTRAYSNQPQHFGDGTRLSIL.

CDR3 sequence: CASSLHPGQEYGYTF. The DNA for the CDR3 is TGTGCCAGCAGCCTCCACCCGGGACAGGAATATGGCTACACCTTC. The chain links TRBV3-1 (or the pseudogene TRBV3-2) to TRBJ1-2; the match to TRBD1 covers 8 bases. Germline loops: CDR1 LGHDT, CDR2 YNNKEL (reference sequence). The J segment lost 5 bases and the V segment lost 4 bases, leaving 9 bases of the junction unmatched. There are 15 residues in the CDR3.

J is TRBJ1-5 and V is TRBV27, with D possibly TRBD1 on 5 matching bases. CDR1 and CDR2 (germline): MNHEY, SMNVEV (reference sequence). Trimming removed 4 bases from V and 6 bases from J, with 19 bases in between. CDR3 length: 16 amino acids. In DNA, the CDR3 is TGTGCCAGCAGTTCGACCACGAGAGGGGATGGTCAGCCCCAGCATTTT. This encodes CASSSTTRGDGQPQHF.

The J gene is TRBJ1-1, the V gene TRBV28; D uncertain. Trimming pared 8 bases from V and 3 bases from J, leaving 22 bases between. CDR3 length equals 16 residues. Germline V gene lookup returns CDR1 MDHEN and CDR2 SYDVKM. The CDR3 loop is CASGRGYNPSDTEAFF. The CDR3 coding sequence is TGTGCCAGCGGGCGCGGTTACAACCCGAGCGACACTGAAGCTTTCTTT.

Details on this clone: Sequence at one end of the junction differs from germline and may be a read error. This CDR3 is also generated by other DNA sequences in the sample. V and J are TRBV5-1 and TRBJ1-6; 8 nucleotides align to TRBD1. The CDR3 extends over 14 amino acids. In germline, CDR1 is SGHRS, CDR2 YFSETQ. CDR3 loop: CASSPDREASPLHF. As DNA, the CDR3 is TGTGCCAGCAGCCCGGACAGGGAGGCTTCACCCCTCCACTTT.

The V gene is TRBV6-1, the J gene TRBJ2-7, with no clear D. This CDR3 is 11 amino acids long. Between the trimmed V and J ends, which lost 2 bases and 5 bases, there was a span of 4 bases. Germline values: CDR1 MNHNS, CDR2 SASEGT. CDR3 region: CASSELHEQYF. CDR3 bases: TGTGCCAGCAGTGAACTGCACGAGCAGTACTTC.

This sequence joins TRBV15 and TRBJ2-3; D might be TRBD2 (6 bases). The CDR3 is 17 amino acids. V shed 1 base and J shed 1 base, with 15 bases lying between them. Germline V gene data show CDR1 as LNHNV and CDR2 as YYDKDF (reference sequence). CDR3 nucleotide sequence: TGTGCCACCAGCAGAGGTGACACTAGCCGACGCACAGATACGCAGTATTTT. Encoded protein: CATSRGDTSRRTDTQYF.

The V gene is TRBV7-2, the J gene TRBJ1-3; 7 bases are a match to TRBD1. The ends lost 5 bases at V and 0 bases at J; junction bases unmatched: 4. Germline loops: CDR1 SGHTA, CDR2 FQGNSA. The CDR3 length is 15 residues. CDR3 sequence: CASSRDSLSGNTIYF. In DNA, the CDR3 is TGTGCCAGCAGCAGGGACAGCCTCTCTGGAAACACCATATATTTT.

A note on this clone: The sample contains more than one DNA sequence encoding this CDR3. This chain uses TRBV3-1 (or the pseudogene TRBV3-2) with TRBJ1-5; D gene uncertain. The CDR3 covers 14 residues. The germline V gene has CDR1 LGHDT and CDR2 YNNKEL (reference sequence). Between the trimmed V and J ends, which lost 3 bases and 2 bases, there was a span of 8 bases. Here the CDR3 DNA reads TGTGCCAGCAGCCAGGGTCAGGGCAATCAGCCCCAGCATTTT. Translating it yields CASSQGQGNQPQHF.

V usage is TRBV6-1 and J usage is TRBJ1-4; maybe TRBD1 (5 bases). CDR1 and CDR2 from the germline V gene are MNHNS and SASEGT. The length of the CDR3 is 14 residues. Between the trimmed V and J ends, which lost 3 bases and 7 bases, there was a span of 12 bases. CDR3 coding DNA: TGTGCCAGCAGTGACGGGGGTCTAGGTGAAAAACTGTTTTTT. It is translated as CASSDGGLGEKLFF.

The CDR3 protein is CASRLRDRQWETQYF. Written as DNA, the CDR3 is TGTGCCAGCAGGCTCCGGGACAGGCAGTGGGAGACCCAGTACTTC. The J gene is TRBJ2-5, the V gene TRBV2; 8 positions match TRBD1. The CDR3 consists of 15 residues. Unmatched junction bases numbered 11, after V lost 6 bases and J lost 5 bases. Germline lookup yields CDR1 SNHLY and CDR2 FYNNEI.

This rearrangement joins TRBV29-1 to TRBJ1-1, with D perhaps matching TRBD1 (5 bases). The V end was cut by 3 bases, the J end by 5 bases, with 13 bases between. The CDR3 is 13 amino acids. The germline V gene encodes CDR1 SQVTM and CDR2 ANQGSEA. The chain's CDR3 is CSVEAWGDTEAFF. The CDR3 coding sequence is TGCAGCGTTGAGGCGTGGGGCGATACTGAAGCTTTCTTT. The full variable domain, rest sourced from reference TRBV29-1 and TRBJ1-1, is SAVISQKPSRDICQRGTSLTIQCQVDSQVTMMFWYRQQPGQSLTLIATANQGSEATYESGFVIDKFPISRPNLTFSTLTVSNMSPEDSSIYLCSVEAWGDTEAFFGQGTRLTVV.

A single count supports this clone. A junction end diverges from the germline sequence, so it may reflect a read error. This chain links TRBV7-2 with TRBJ1-5, with D hard to call. Germline V gene lookup returns CDR1 SGHTA and CDR2 FQGNSA. The CDR3 spans 13 residues. The CDR3 loop reads CASSVASDQPQHF. CDR3 DNA sequence: TGTGCCAGCAGCGTAGCTAGTGATCAGCCCCAGCATTTT.

The gene calls are TRBV7-2 and TRBJ2-5; 7 nucleotides align to TRBD1. V lost 5 bases, J lost 2 bases, and 8 bases stayed unmatched. The CDR3 spans 15 residues. The germline V gene encodes CDR1 SGHTA and CDR2 FQGNSA. CDR3 protein: CASSAGGRSQETQYF. The DNA of the CDR3 is TGTGCCAGCAGCGCAGGGGGACGGTCACAAGAGACCCAGTACTTC. The complete variable domain, with remaining parts taken from reference TRBV7-2 and TRBJ2-5, reads GAGVSQSPSNKVTEKGKDVELRCDPISGHTALYWYRQSLGQGLEFLIYFQGNSAPDKSGLPSDRFSAERTGGSVSTLTIQRTQQEDSAVYLCASSAGGRSQETQYFGPGTRLLVL.

The gene calls are TRBV6-2 or TRBV6-3 and TRBJ2-2, with a possible D match to TRBD1 (5 bases). CDR1 MNHEY and CDR2 SVGEGT come from the germline V gene. The CDR3 sequence is 15 residues long. The ends were cut back, 2 bases at V and 2 bases at J, with 9 bases in the middle. CDR3 loop: CASSYQGPNTGELFF. For the CDR3, the DNA is TGTGCCAGCAGTTACCAGGGCCCCAACACCGGGGAGCTGTTTTTT.

About this clone itself: Other DNA sequences in the sample encode the same CDR3. The chain carries TRBV7-9 and TRBJ1-2; tentatively, D is TRBD1 (6 bases). This CDR3 spans 14 amino acids. V was pared by 3 bases and J by 8 bases, with 16 bases between. Germline values: CDR1 SEHNR, CDR2 FQNEAQ (reference sequence). The CDR3 DNA reads TGTGCCAGCAGCTTTGGGACACTTAGGGGGGGCTACACCTTC. Encoded protein: CASSFGTLRGGYTF.

This clone was recorded only once. This chain joins TRBV5-6 and TRBJ2-5; D is possibly TRBD1 or TRBD2 (5 bases each). The CDR3 runs 12 residues. Germline V gives CDR1 SGHDT, CDR2 YYEEEE. Trimming left V 4 bases short and J 2 bases short, with 6 bases between. The CDR3: CASSGGQETQYF. DNA of the CDR3: TGTGCCAGCAGCGGGGGTCAAGAGACCCAGTACTTC.

The sample holds one count of this clone. The chain combines TRBV23-1 with TRBJ1-1; D ambiguous. TRBV23-1 is an ORF for which the function is uncertain. V was shortened by 7 bases and J by 3 bases, with 15 bases between the two germline ends. The CDR3 totals 14 residues. The CDR3 protein is CASKPSRAYTEAFF. The CDR3 DNA sequence: TGCGCCAGCAAGCCCAGTAGAGCGTACACTGAAGCTTTCTTT.

This chain links TRBV12-3 or TRBV12-4 with TRBJ1-1, with D possibly being TRBD1 (6 bases). Trimming removed 2 bases at V and 11 bases at J, with 12 bases between. This CDR3 is 12 amino acids long. The CDR3 sequence: CASSLMHRVAFF. Written as DNA, the CDR3 is TGTGCCAGCAGTTTAATGCACAGGGTGGCTTTCTTT.

The CDR3 here is CASSYRDMEEKLFF. The CDR3 nucleotides are TGTGCCAGCAGTTACCGGGACATGGAGGAAAAACTGTTTTTT. V usage is TRBV2 and J usage is TRBJ1-4, with a possible D match to TRBD1 (6 bases). The V and J ends lost 5 bases and 8 bases respectively, with 15 bases between them. Germline lookup yields CDR1 SNHLY and CDR2 FYNNEI. CDR3 length: 14 residues.

The chain carries TRBV18 and TRBJ2-7; the D gene is possibly TRBD1 (5 bases). V shed 5 bases and J shed 2 bases, with 16 bases lying between them. The CDR3 runs to 15 residues. Germline CDR1 KGHSH, CDR2 LQKENI. The CDR3 reads CASSSRDGSPYEQYV. In DNA, the CDR3 is TGTGCCAGCTCATCCAGGGATGGTTCGCCCTACGAGCAGTACGTC.

The chain links TRBV27 to TRBJ1-1; D is ambiguous. Per the germline V gene, CDR1 is MNHEY and CDR2 is SMNVEV (reference sequence). V was trimmed by 6 bases and J by 11 bases, leaving 13 bases between them. This CDR3 region has 11 residues. The CDR3 spells CASRTGVWAFF. DNA of the CDR3: TGTGCCAGCAGAACCGGAGTATGGGCTTTCTTT.

V gene TRBV4-3 combines with J gene TRBJ2-2; either TRBD1 or TRBD2 may fit D (5 bases each). Trimming pared 3 bases from V and 0 bases from J, leaving 14 bases between. The CDR3 is 17 amino acids. The germline V gene has CDR1 LGHNA and CDR2 YSLEER. The CDR3 nucleotides read TGCGCCAGCAGCCACACGTGGGACGGGCCGAACACCGGGGAGCTGTTTTTT. Protein product: CASSHTWDGPNTGELFF.